The source of this T cell receptor beta chain is a study of human T cells and chemical hapten exposure. The study, taken as a whole, reports: Donor immune responses may differ from healthy people's, since all donors had alopecia. There was a positive correlation between PT1 expanded TCR counts and patch test score.

This CDR3 is built from 19 residues. The V segment lost 3 bases and the J segment 8 bases; nucleotides outside the gene matches: 19. CDR1 SEHNR and CDR2 FQNEAQ come from the germline V gene (reference sequence). TCRdb re-derived calls from the RACE reads in MiXCR, one entry per CDR3 protein. The data hold approximately 97,000 distinct CDR3 sequences, with more than 9.5% observed a single time. Stated time point: patch test 2, 6 weeks after DPC sensitization. Treatment in this sample: therapeutic diphenylcyclopropenone sensitization with weekly scalp DPC. About this clonotype: Antigen specificity is unknown.

The material sequenced was whole blood, taken in connection with sensitization to the hapten diphenylcyclopropenone (DPC). The J gene is TRBJ2-1, the V gene TRBV7-9; 10 positions agree with TRBD2. The source is a woman in her thirties or forties with alopecia areata. Some clones in this sample may be carry-over from other donors' samples. The CDR3 nucleotides are TGTGCCAGCAGCTTCCTTAGACGGACTATAGCGGGAGGAGATCATGAGCAGTTCTTC. Translation gives CASSFLRRTIAGGDHEQFF.